These 16 T cell receptor beta chains were sequenced from one sample in a study of blood T cells in healthy people across ages (dated by TCRdb to between 2014 and 2017). Libraries were made using 5' RACE. The sequencer listed for this sample is Illumina HiSeq 2500. A second roughly 6 to 12 cycle PCR used a sample-barcoded 5' primer and a J-beta primer mix. TCRdb reran the public reads through fastp at Q25 and MiXCR, keeping productive beta chains. When rows share a CDR3 protein, they turn into one entry using the most common DNA and genes. For this sample the table gives about 1.1 million distinct CDR3 sequences, of which roughly two fifths were detected only once. The top ten clonotypes cover around 12% of the sample. Sequenced sample: blood. Every receptor here comes from a man younger than 35 in good health.

V and J are TRBV20-1 and TRBJ1-6, with D possibly being TRBD1 (6 bases). Germline assignment: CDR1 DFQATT and CDR2 SNEGSKA (reference sequence). The CDR3 length is 13 residues. Trimming stripped 6 bases from V and 6 bases from J, with 12 bases between. The CDR3 nucleotides read TGCAGTGCGAAGGACAGCCCTAATTCACCCCTCCACTTT. Translating it yields CSAKDSPNSPLHF.

J is TRBJ2-4 and V is TRBV2, with D possibly being TRBD1 or TRBD2 (6 bases each). Germline loops: CDR1 SNHLY, CDR2 FYNNEI. The CDR3 runs 12 residues. V shed 6 bases and J shed 11 bases, with 14 bases lying between them. CDR3 sequence: CASRSGGRVQYF. For the CDR3, the DNA is TGTGCCAGCAGATCCGGGGGCAGGGTTCAGTACTTC.

This chain links TRBV5-1 with TRBJ2-1, with 9 bases identical to TRBD1. The V segment lost 4 bases and the J segment 8 bases; nucleotides outside the gene matches: 10. Germline values: CDR1 SGHRS, CDR2 YFSETQ. The CDR3 has 15 residues. The CDR3, as DNA: TGCGCCAGCAGCACGGACAGGGGTGTATGGGATGAGCAGTTCTTC. This codes for CASSTDRGVWDEQFF.

As concerns this clonotype: Being one base from a much bigger clone, this may be a read error. The genes are TRBV7-2 and TRBJ2-1, with a tentative D call TRBD2 (5 bases). The J call may be in error: the DNA end matches TRBJ2-7 better. This CDR3 is 18 amino acids long. The germline V gene has CDR1 SGHTA and CDR2 FQGNSA. In nucleotides, the CDR3 is TGTGCCAGCAGCCGCAGCGATATAGCGACTAAACGATACAATGAGCAGTACTTC. It specifies CASSRSDIATKRYNEQYF.

The rearrangement joins TRBV28 to TRBJ2-5; 8 positions agree with TRBD2. Trimming removed 4 bases from V and 11 bases from J; junction bases left unmatched: 15. The CDR3 contains 15 residues. Germline assignment: CDR1 MDHEN and CDR2 SYDVKM. The CDR3 DNA follows: TGTGCCAGCAGTTCCAGCGGGGGCGGGAGAAATGAGCAGTACTTC. Translating it yields CASSSSGGGRNEQYF.

CDR3 amino acids: CASSVPGQAGELFF. The CDR3 nucleotides read TGTGCCAGCAGCGTACCAGGACAGGCCGGGGAGCTGTTTTTT. The V call is TRBV5-4, the J call TRBJ2-2, with 7 bases matching TRBD1. Per germline, CDR1 SGHNT and CDR2 YYREEE (reference sequence). V gave up 4 bases and J gave up 6 bases; unmatched junction bases: 6. CDR3 size: 14 residues.

In this sample, this clonotype turned up once. One end of the junction is discordant with germline, which a read error may explain. The genes are TRBV20-1 and TRBJ2-7; D unresolved. Per germline, CDR1 DFQATT and CDR2 SNEGSKA (reference sequence). This CDR3 is 12 amino acids long. In nucleotides, the CDR3 is TGCAGGGCTAGTAAAAGCTCCTACGAGCAGTACTTC. It encodes CRASKSSYEQYF.

CDR3 nucleotide sequence: TGTGCCAGCAGCGGGCGGGACAATCAGCCCCAGCATTTT. Translation: CASSGRDNQPQHF. V usage is TRBV11-2 and J usage is TRBJ1-5; D unresolved. Germline V lookup: CDR1 SGHAT, CDR2 FQNNGV. The CDR3 runs 13 residues. Trimming removed 5 bases from V and 3 bases from J, with 8 bases in between.

This clonotype was counted a few times. CDR3 sequence reads: CSARDHSGASRTQYF. The CDR3, as DNA: TGCAGTGCTAGAGATCATAGCGGGGCTTCACGTACGCAGTATTTT. The V and J genes are TRBV20-1 and TRBJ2-3; TRBD2 aligns across 8 bases. The CDR3 loop spans 15 amino acids. Germline V gene lookup returns CDR1 DFQATT and CDR2 SNEGSKA (reference sequence). The V segment lost 0 bases and the J segment 8 bases; nucleotides outside the gene matches: 10.

The chain has TRBV4-1 and TRBJ1-1; maybe TRBD1 (5 bases). In germline, CDR1 is MGHRA, CDR2 YSYEKL. V was clipped by 0 bases and J by 7 bases, with 9 bases between them. The CDR3 has 13 amino acids. CDR3 sequence: CASSQDPQVEAFF. As DNA, the CDR3 is TGCGCCAGCAGCCAAGACCCACAGGTTGAAGCTTTCTTT.

The chain employs TRBV7-9 and TRBJ2-3; D is ambiguous. V lost 3 bases, J lost 0 bases, and 10 bases lay in between. Germline V lookup: CDR1 SEHNR, CDR2 FQNEAQ (reference sequence). This CDR3 has 15 residues. In DNA form, the CDR3 reads TGTGCCAGCAGCTTTAAACCCACTAGCACAGATACGCAGTATTTT. Protein sequence: CASSFKPTSTDTQYF.

The chain has TRBV5-6 and TRBJ1-2; D is uncertain. Germline CDR1 is SGHDT and CDR2 is YYEEEE. With 5 bases removed from V and 8 bases from J, the gap between germline ends came to 13 bases. The CDR3 extends over 12 amino acids. The CDR3 nucleotides read TGTGCCAGCAGTCAAGCCTTGGAGGGCTACACCTTC. Translated, it gives CASSQALEGYTF.

The chain employs TRBV6-1 and TRBJ2-2, with D uncertain. This CDR3 is built from 12 residues. CDR1 is MNHNS, CDR2 SASEGT, per germline. Trimming shortened V by 6 bases and J by 8 bases, and 10 bases separated the two germline ends. The CDR3 protein is CASRTRHGELFF. CDR3 in DNA: TGTGCCAGCAGAACAAGGCATGGGGAGCTGTTTTTT.

This clonotype was found many times. This chain joins TRBV7-2 and TRBJ1-2, with 11 nucleotides matching TRBD1. Germline CDR1 and CDR2: SGHTA and FQGNSA. This CDR3 is 15 amino acids long. Unmatched junction bases numbered 2, after V lost 0 bases and J lost 5 bases. The CDR3 nucleotides are TGTGCCAGCAGCTTAGCGGGGACAGGGGGGTATGGCTACACCTTC. Amino acids: CASSLAGTGGYGYTF.

This clonotype was found a few times. This chain connects TRBV11-1 to TRBJ1-1, with 9 bases that match TRBD1. In germline, CDR1 is SGHAT, CDR2 FQDESV (reference sequence). J gave up 0 bases and V 5 bases, and 10 bases lay outside the gene matches. This CDR3 has 17 residues. CDR3 coding DNA: TGTGCCAGCAGCCCGCGGGACAGGGCAGGGATGAACACTGAAGCTTTCTTT. Translation: CASSPRDRAGMNTEAFF.

The chain employs TRBV6-2 or TRBV6-3 and TRBJ2-1; 9 bases fit TRBD1. Germline-derived CDR1 and CDR2 are MNHEY and SVGEGT. CDR3 length equals 16 residues. Trimming cost V 2 bases and J 5 bases; bases outside gene matches: 7. This CDR3 reads CASSYERTGVDNEQFF. DNA of the CDR3: TGTGCCAGCAGTTACGAAAGGACAGGGGTAGACAATGAGCAGTTCTTC.